What follows is one TCR beta chain and its context. The antigen is not known. The CDR3 has 15 amino acids. Germline V gene lookup returns CDR1 GTSNPN and CDR2 SVGIG (reference sequence). Trimming stripped 2 bases from V and 4 bases from J, with 17 bases between. This sample stems from a study of cytomegalovirus exposure and HLA in healthy donors. The PCR made use of 60 Vbeta and 13 Jbeta primers. TCRdb keeps only in-frame clones here, not all; method: immunoSEQ multiplex PCR. The table counts tens of thousands of clones; approximately 1.5% lies in the top ten. The study, taken as a whole, reports: In all likelihood, a cluster of highly shared sequence variants was a sequencing artifact. Solely CMV serostatus was available to characterize immune exposure.

The clonotype comes from a woman between 55 and 75 years old in good health and CMV-seronegative. Sequencing was carried out using PBMCs. This chain joins TRBV30 and TRBJ1-2, with a tentative D call TRBD1 (5 bases). The CDR3 loop reads CAWSPRWGDSYGYTF. The CDR3, as DNA: TGTGCCTGGAGTCCCCGTTGGGGGGATAGCTATGGCTACACCTTC.